A selection of T cell receptor beta chains follows, all from one sample in a study of blood T cell repertoires in COVID-19. The assay was immunoSEQ multiplex PCR, and TCRdb's table has in-frame clones only and misses some. Among about 370,000 clones listed, roughly 86% were seen once. Sequencing was performed on PBMCs or T cells enriched from blood (not recorded which). These receptors were collected from a woman under 40 who had recovered from COVID-19. Each CDR3 is given with its conserved first and last residue. Fields, in order: J gene, CDR3 length, V gene, D gene, clone size, CDR3 DNA, CDR3 protein. A D gene is named only where the DNA matches it firmly. Expanded clones are given a class, and other clones once, few, many or no size at all.

>TRBJ2-2|16|TRBV9|.|.
TGTGCCAGCAGCGTAGGTGTCGGGAGAGGCACCGGGGAGCTGTTTTTT
CASSVGVGRGTGELFF
>TRBJ1-4|14|TRBV28|.|.
TGTGCCAGCAGTTGGGACAACCCTAATGAAAAACTGTTTTTT
CASSWDNPNEKLFF
>TRBJ1-1|13|TRBV29-1|.|.
TGCAGCGTAAACGGCTATTTAGGGGGTGAGGCTTTCTTT
CSVNGYLGGEAFF
>TRBJ2-3|15|TRBV19|TRBD1|.
TGTGCCAGTAGTACTAAGGACAGGGGAGGATATACGCAGTATTTT
CASSTKDRGGYTQYF
>TRBJ2-1|16|TRBV7-8|TRBD1|.
TGTGCCAGCAGCTCGTGGGGACAGAGCTCCTACAATGAGCAGTTCTTC
CASSSWGQSSYNEQFF
>TRBJ2-7|16|TRBV7-2|TRBD2|.
TGTGCCAGCAGCGTAGCCAGCGGGAGTCTGTCGGGGCAGCAGTACTTC
CASSVASGSLSGQQYF
>TRBJ1-5|13|TRBV30|TRBD1|.
TGTGCCTGGAGTGGGCAGGGGGCCCAGCCCCAGCATTTT
CAWSGQGAQPQHF
>TRBJ2-2|15|TRBV11-2|.|.
TGTGCCAGCAGCTTATCTGGCTCGAACACCGGGGAGCTGTTTTTT
CASSLSGSNTGELFF
>TRBJ2-7|14|TRBV6-5|.|.
TGTGCCAGCAGCGGGACAACCAAAAAGGGCGAGCAGTACTTC
CASSGTTKKGEQYF
>TRBJ1-1|16|TRBV5-8|.|.
TGTGCCAGCAGCTATGGTTCAGGGGATGGGAACACTGAAGCTTTCTTT
CASSYGSGDGNTEAFF
>TRBJ2-1|12|TRBV24-1|TRBD1|.
TGTGCCACCGGGACAGGGAACAATGAGCAGTTCTTC
CATGTGNNEQFF
>TRBJ1-1|13|TRBV7-8|TRBD1|few
TGTGCCAGCAGCTTCGGGACAGACAGGGAAGCTTTCTTT
CASSFGTDREAFF
>TRBJ1-6|13|TRBV27|.|.
TGTGCCAGCAGTGAGGCCCATAGGTCACCCCTCCACTTT
CASSEAHRSPLHF
>TRBJ2-3|17|TRBV4-3|TRBD1|.
TGCGCCAGCAGCCAACACGGACAGGGGTCCGCCACAGATACGCAGTATTTT
CASSQHGQGSATDTQYF
>TRBJ2-5|14|TRBV3-1/TRBV3-2|.|.
TGTGCCAGCAGATTAGGGGGGGGGCCGGAGACCCAGTACTTC
CASRLGGGPETQYF
>TRBJ1-2|12|TRBV11-2|TRBD1|.
TGTGCCAGCAGTCGACAGGGGATCGGCTACACCTTC
CASSRQGIGYTF
>TRBJ1-6|12|TRBV2|TRBD1|.
TGTGCCAGCAGTGAGACAGGGGCGCCCCTCCACTTT
CASSETGAPLHF
>TRBJ2-7|14|TRBV19|TRBD1|.
TGTGCCAGTAGAGAACTGGGACAGGGGAACGAGCAGTACTTC
CASRELGQGNEQYF
>TRBJ2-2|11|TRBV7-9|.|.
TGTGCCACTAGAGGCACCGGGGAGCTGTTTTTT
CATRGTGELFF
>TRBJ1-2|16|TRBV5-1|.|.
TGCGCCAGCAGCTTGTCGGGGGGTTTCCAGGCGGCTGGCTACACCTTC
CASSLSGGFQAAGYTF
>TRBJ2-3|16|TRBV9|.|.
TGTGCCAGCAGCGGTAGTTGGTCGGGAAGCACAGATACGCAGTATTTT
CASSGSWSGSTDTQYF
>TRBJ2-5|16|TRBV9|TRBD2|.
TGTGCCAGCAGCCTCGGACTAGCGGGAGTTGAGGAGACCCAGTACTTC
CASSLGLAGVEETQYF
>TRBJ1-2|15|TRBV5-4|TRBD1|once
TGTGCCAGCAGCTTGGGCCCGACAGGGTCCGGTGGCTACACCTTC
CASSLGPTGSGGYTF
>TRBJ1-1|13|TRBV12-3/TRBV12-4|.|.
TGTGCCAGCCAGGCAGGTGGAAACACTGAAGCTTTCTTT
CASQAGGNTEAFF
>TRBJ1-2|16|TRBV2|TRBD1|once
TGTGCCAGCAAGAAATGGACAGGGGGAGAGAACTATGGCTACACCTTC
CASKKWTGGENYGYTF
>TRBJ2-7|13|TRBV27|.|.
TGTGCCAGCAGGCAGGGTTCTGGCTACGAGCAGTACTTC
CASRQGSGYEQYF
>TRBJ1-1|15|TRBV9|.|.
TGTGCCAGCAGCGTAGATCCGGGGAGGAACACTGAAGCTTTCTTT
CASSVDPGRNTEAFF